The 20 T cell receptor beta chains below come from one sample, sequenced in a study of blood T cell repertoires in COVID-19. Some clones are missing from TCRdb's copy, which holds only in-frame ones; the method was immunoSEQ multiplex PCR. The table has 70,000 or so clones, around 74% seen once. The sequenced material came from peripheral blood. These TCRs come from a man in his 60s with COVID-19, enrolled during active disease.

The chain joins TRBV11-2 to TRBJ1-2; the D gene is possibly TRBD1 (6 bases). Germline CDR1 SGHAT, CDR2 FQNNGV. The V end lost 3 bases, the J end lost 7 bases, and 15 bases lay between the germline ends. The CDR3 has 14 amino acids. The CDR3 sequence: CASSFGTPNVGYTF. The CDR3 DNA reads as TGTGCCAGCAGCTTCGGGACACCCAACGTTGGCTACACCTTC.

The V and J genes are TRBV6-5 and TRBJ1-5; TRBD1 aligns across 8 bases. Per the germline V gene, CDR1 is MNHEY and CDR2 is SVGAGI. V dropped 8 bases and J dropped 5; count of bases not matched to a gene: 5. This CDR3 spans 13 amino acids. This CDR3 is CASVETGDQPQHF. The CDR3, as DNA: TGTGCCAGCGTTGAGACAGGGGATCAGCCCCAGCATTTT.

This chain uses TRBV7-3 with TRBJ2-1; 13 nucleotides match TRBD2. CDR1 and CDR2 from the germline V gene are SGHTA and FQGTGA. The length of the CDR3 is 15 residues. V lost 6 bases to trimming and J lost 7 bases; unmatched junction nucleotides: 6. The CDR3 loop reads CASRSTSGRGNEQFF. The CDR3 DNA reads TGTGCCAGCAGGTCCACTAGCGGGAGGGGGAATGAGCAGTTCTTC.

The CDR3 DNA follows: TGCGCCAGCAGCGCGTCAGCCACTAGCGGGGGGTACGAGCAGTACTTC. Its translation: CASSASATSGGYEQYF. V usage is TRBV5-1 and J usage is TRBJ2-7; the match to TRBD2 covers 12 bases. Germline V gives CDR1 SGHRS, CDR2 YFSETQ. The length of the CDR3 is 16 residues. After removal of 4 bases from V and 4 bases from J, the junction contained 9 bases not matched to a gene. The full variable domain, rest sourced from reference TRBV5-1 and TRBJ2-7, is KAGVTQTPRYLIKTRGQQVTLSCSPISGHRSVSWYQQTPGQGLQFLFEYFSETQRNKGNFPGRFSGRQFSNSRSEMNVSTLELGDSALYLCASSASATSGGYEQYFGPGTRLTVT.

J is TRBJ2-7 and V is TRBV28, with 10 bases lining up with TRBD1. The CDR3 runs 15 residues. J gave up 4 bases and V 8 bases, and 11 bases lay outside the gene matches. Per germline, CDR1 MDHEN and CDR2 SYDVKM. The CDR3 reads CASGSQGTGEYEQYF. The CDR3 DNA is TGTGCCAGCGGTTCGCAGGGGACAGGGGAATACGAGCAGTACTTC.

A single count supports this clone. Other DNA sequences in the same sample also yield this CDR3. V is TRBV7-2 and J is TRBJ2-6; 9 bases align to TRBD2. J lost 0 bases, V lost 8 bases, and 5 bases had no gene match. The CDR3 has 16 amino acids. Per germline, CDR1 SGHTA and CDR2 FQGNSA. The CDR3 sequence: CASRAGGVSGANVLTF. As DNA, the CDR3 is TGTGCCAGCCGGGCGGGGGGGGTCTCTGGGGCCAACGTCCTGACTTTC.

This sequence joins TRBV7-9 and TRBJ2-5; tentatively, D is TRBD2 (5 bases). Per germline, CDR1 SEHNR and CDR2 FQNEAQ (reference sequence). CDR3 length equals 12 residues. The ends were cut back, 3 bases at V and 4 bases at J, with 6 bases in the middle. The CDR3 here is CASSFAGETQYF. CDR3 in DNA: TGTGCCAGCAGCTTTGCGGGAGAGACCCAGTACTTC.

V gene TRBV6-5 combines with J gene TRBJ1-2; no firm D call. The CDR3 has 16 amino acids. With 0 bases removed from V and 3 bases from J, the gap between germline ends came to 14 bases. CDR1 and CDR2 from the germline V gene are MNHEY and SVGAGI. CDR3 DNA sequence: TGTGCCAGCAGTTACTCTGCTGCGGGCGGGGACTATGGCTACACCTTC. This codes for CASSYSAAGGDYGYTF.

V usage is TRBV5-6 and J usage is TRBJ1-4, with 8 bases identical to TRBD1. V shed 4 bases and J 7 bases; nucleotides not matched to a gene: 6. CDR1 SGHDT and CDR2 YYEEEE come from the germline V gene. This CDR3 has 14 residues. CDR3 bases: TGTGCCAGCAGCAAAGGACAGGGCGGTGAAAAACTGTTTTTT. Encoded protein: CASSKGQGGEKLFF.

The chain joins TRBV7-9 to TRBJ2-5; D perhaps matches TRBD1 (6 bases). This CDR3 comprises 16 residues. Germline assignment: CDR1 SEHNR and CDR2 FQNEAQ (reference sequence). V was clipped by 0 bases and J by 1 base, with 12 bases between them. Written as DNA, the CDR3 is TGTGCCAGCAGCTTAGCACAGGGTACCGGCCAAGAGACCCAGTACTTC. Protein product: CASSLAQGTGQETQYF. Full variable domain (remainder filled in from reference TRBV7-9 and TRBJ2-5): DTGVSQNPRHKITKRGQNVTFRCDPISEHNRLYWYRQTLGQGPEFLTYFQNEAQLEKSRLLSDRFSAERPKGSFSTLEIQRTEQGDSAMYLCASSLAQGTGQETQYFGPGTRLLVL.

The chain couples TRBV28 to TRBJ1-2; 8 positions match TRBD1. Per the germline V gene, CDR1 is MDHEN and CDR2 is SYDVKM. The length of the CDR3 is 13 residues. With V trimmed by 6 bases and J by 7 bases, 7 bases remained unmatched. CDR3 in amino acids: CASSPRTGFGYTF. The CDR3 region has the DNA TGTGCCAGCAGCCCTCGGACAGGGTTTGGCTACACCTTC.

V is TRBV7-3 and J is TRBJ2-1, with D maybe TRBD2 (5 bases). V shed 3 bases and J shed 9 bases, with 12 bases lying between them. CDR1 SGHTA and CDR2 FQGTGA come from the germline V gene. The CDR3 totals 13 residues. CDR3 nucleotides: TGTGCCAGCAGCTTTGGGTCTAGCAGTGAGCAGTTCTTC. It codes for CASSFGSSSEQFF.

This clone was observed a single time. The rearrangement joins TRBV27 to TRBJ1-5; D uncertain. The germline gives CDR1 MNHEY, CDR2 SMNVEV (reference sequence). The CDR3 loop spans 14 amino acids. V dropped 6 bases and J dropped 0 bases, with 9 bases sitting between them. CDR3 sequence reads: CASRPYYSNQPQHF. In nucleotides, the CDR3 is TGTGCCAGCAGGCCATACTATAGCAATCAGCCCCAGCATTTT.

This clone came up once. The CDR3 nucleotides are TGTGCCAGCAGTGAAGGCAGGTCGAACACCGGGGAGCTGTTTTTT. It encodes CASSEGRSNTGELFF. The rearrangement uses TRBV2 and TRBJ2-2; D unclear. The CDR3 has 15 residues. Germline-derived CDR1 and CDR2 are SNHLY and FYNNEI. The germline V and J ends were trimmed by 1 base and 0 bases, with 6 bases remaining between them.

The chain links TRBV10-3 to TRBJ1-6, with no clear D. There are 13 residues in the CDR3. Per the germline V gene, CDR1 is ENHRY and CDR2 is SYGVKD. V dropped 3 bases and J dropped 12 bases, with 12 bases sitting between them. Written as DNA, the CDR3 is TGTGCCATCAGTGACCCGGCAGGTGGACCCCTCCACTTT. Translation gives CAISDPAGGPLHF.

The V call is TRBV27, the J call TRBJ2-6; 9 nucleotides match TRBD1. Germline V CDR1 and CDR2: MNHEY, SMNVEV (reference sequence). The CDR3 contains 20 residues. V shed 0 bases and J 1 base; nucleotides not matched to a gene: 10. DNA of the CDR3: TGTGCCAGCAGTTTATCGAATCCCGGGACAGGGTGGTCTGGGGCCAACGTCCTGACTTTC. It specifies CASSLSNPGTGWSGANVLTF.

The chain is built from TRBV7-2 and TRBJ1-1; TRBD1 might be the D (5 bases). V was trimmed by 5 bases and J by 7 bases, leaving 20 bases between them. Germline-derived CDR1 and CDR2 are SGHTA and FQGNSA. This CDR3 comprises 15 residues. CDR3 loop: CASSPPGLGLGEAFF. As DNA, the CDR3 is TGTGCCAGCAGCCCCCCGGGACTCGGGTTGGGTGAAGCTTTCTTT. The complete variable domain, with remaining parts taken from reference TRBV7-2 and TRBJ1-1, reads GAGVSQSPSNKVTEKGKDVELRCDPISGHTALYWYRQSLGQGLEFLIYFQGNSAPDKSGLPSDRFSAERTGGSVSTLTIQRTQQEDSAVYLCASSPPGLGLGEAFFGQGTRLTVV.

This clone turned up a few times. This sequence joins TRBV6-1 and TRBJ1-1; D is unresolved. Trimming cost V 0 bases and J 0 bases, with 8 bases left between them. Germline CDR1 is MNHNS and CDR2 is SASEGT. The CDR3 has 15 amino acids. The CDR3, as DNA: TGTGCCAGCAGTGAAGCTCCGGGTTTGAACACTGAAGCTTTCTTT. This gives the protein CASSEAPGLNTEAFF.

V and J are TRBV10-3 and TRBJ1-3, with TRBD1 identical over 10 bases. Germline V gene lookup returns CDR1 ENHRY and CDR2 SYGVKD. The trim removed 4 bases at V and 0 bases at J, leaving 0 bases unmatched. The CDR3 is 15 amino acids. This CDR3 is CAISGTGGSGNTIYF. Here the CDR3 DNA reads TGTGCCATCAGTGGGACAGGGGGCTCTGGAAACACCATATATTTT.

The genes are TRBV4-2 and TRBJ1-2; no clear D gene. CDR3 length equals 15 residues. Trimming left V 0 bases short and J 7 bases short, with 15 bases between. CDR1 and CDR2 from the germline V gene are LGHNA and YNFKEQ. The DNA for the CDR3 is TGTGCCAGCAGCCAAGATGAGACACTCCGATCTGGCTACACCTTC. It translates to CASSQDETLRSGYTF.